Below are 17 T cell receptor beta chains sequenced from a single sample in a study of T cells in Graves' hyperthyroidism and ophthalmopathy. Authors of the study amplified TCR beta CDR3 regions from RNA transcripts. First-round RT-PCR of the TCR CDR3 relied on the HTBI primer set. TCRdb reprocessed the multiplex PCR reads via MiXCR and lists one record per CDR3 protein. This table has around 600,000 distinct CDR3 sequences, approximately 14% appearing once. Input material: blood. Receptors were obtained from a woman under 30 with Graves' ophthalmopathy.

V and J are TRBV19 and TRBJ2-7, with D possibly TRBD2 on 6 matching bases. Trimming took 10 bases from V and 4 from J, leaving 32 bases between them. CDR1 is LNHDA, CDR2 SQIVND, per germline (reference sequence). This CDR3 is 18 amino acids long. Here the CDR3 DNA reads TGTGCCACCAGTACCCGACCCGTTTACGCGGGGAGGCGTTACGAGCAGTACTTC. Its protein is CATSTRPVYAGRRYEQYF. Full variable domain (missing parts from reference TRBV19 and TRBJ2-7): DGGITQSPKYLFRKEGQNVTLSCEQNLNHDAMYWYRQDPGQGLRLIYYSQIVNDFQKGDIAEGYSVSREKKESFPLTVTSAQKNPTAFYLCATSTRPVYAGRRYEQYFGPGTRLTVT.

The chain is built from TRBV7-2 and TRBJ1-4; 11 positions agree with TRBD1. Germline-derived CDR1 and CDR2 are SGHTA and FQGNSA. The V segment lost 5 bases and the J segment 0 bases; nucleotides outside the gene matches: 11. This CDR3 is built from 19 residues. The CDR3 protein is CASSPDRGLLFSTNEKLFF. CDR3 sequence (DNA): TGTGCCAGCAGCCCGGACAGGGGGCTTTTATTTTCAACTAATGAAAAACTGTTTTTT.

The chain links TRBV9 to TRBJ1-5, with 7 bases matching TRBD1. V lost 0 bases to trimming and J lost 6 bases; unmatched junction nucleotides: 6. The CDR3 has 15 residues. CDR1 is SGDLS, CDR2 YYNGEE, per germline. The CDR3 loop reads CASSVATGEGQPQHF. CDR3 sequence (DNA): TGTGCCAGCAGCGTAGCCACAGGGGAGGGTCAGCCCCAGCATTTT.

There are a few counts of this clonotype. V gene TRBV7-3 combines with J gene TRBJ1-5; 9 bases line up with TRBD1. Per the germline V gene, CDR1 is SGHTA and CDR2 is FQGTGA. With 0 bases clipped from V and 0 bases from J, the junction kept 6 bases outside the gene matches. The CDR3 contains 18 residues. Written as DNA, the CDR3 is TGTGCCAGCAGCTTAACGATGGGACAGGGCGATAGCAATCAGCCCCAGCATTTT. Translation: CASSLTMGQGDSNQPQHF.

This clonotype has at least ten counts. CDR3 sequence reads: CAISHPGDQPQHF. DNA for the CDR3: TGTGCCATCAGCCACCCTGGGGATCAGCCCCAGCATTTT. The chain employs TRBV10-3 and TRBJ1-5; D remains ambiguous. CDR1 and CDR2 from the germline V gene are ENHRY and SYGVKD. Trimming removed 6 bases from V and 5 bases from J, with 11 bases in between. The CDR3 spans 13 residues.

About this clonotype itself: This clone may be a read error of a much larger clone one base away. Here the CDR3 DNA reads TGTGCCAGCAGCCAAGCGGGAGGGTTCTCCTACGAGCAGTACTTC. Its translation is CASSQAGGFSYEQYF. The chain joins TRBV3-1 to TRBJ2-7; the match to TRBD2 covers 8 bases. Per the germline V gene, CDR1 is LGHDT and CDR2 is YNNKEL (reference sequence). The CDR3 is made up of 15 amino acids. The J segment lost 0 bases and the V segment lost 1 base, leaving 2 bases of the junction unmatched.

This clonotype was observed at least ten times. The chain has TRBV13 and TRBJ2-7; perhaps D is TRBD1 or TRBD2 (6 bases each). V was shortened by 5 bases and J by 4 bases, with 18 bases between the two germline ends. The V gene's germline CDR1 is PRHDT and CDR2 FYEKMQ (reference sequence). The CDR3 loop spans 15 amino acids. Here the CDR3 DNA reads TGTGCCAGCAGCCTAGAGGGGCAGGGGACTTACGAGCAGTACTTC. It is translated as CASSLEGQGTYEQYF.

The chain employs TRBV9 and TRBJ2-7; D may be TRBD1 (5 bases). V lost 1 base and J lost 3, with 11 bases in between. Germline V lookup: CDR1 SGDLS, CDR2 YYNGEE. The CDR3 contains 14 residues. The chain's CDR3 is CASSVRGQGYEQYF. The CDR3 region has the DNA TGTGCCAGCAGCGTAAGGGGCCAGGGCTACGAGCAGTACTTC.

This clonotype was observed at least ten times. This sequence joins TRBV27 and TRBJ2-1, with D perhaps TRBD1 (7 bases). V lost 3 bases and J 0 bases, leaving 9 bases between the germline ends. This CDR3 has 15 amino acids. Per germline, CDR1 MNHEY and CDR2 SMNVEV (reference sequence). CDR3 nucleotides: TGTGCCAGCAGTTTGCGGGACAGCTCCTACAATGAGCAGTTCTTC. Protein: CASSLRDSSYNEQFF.

This clonotype was found many times. This chain joins TRBV9 and TRBJ2-5, with 11 nucleotides matching TRBD2. With 4 bases clipped from V and 5 bases from J, the junction kept 7 bases outside the gene matches. In germline, CDR1 is SGDLS, CDR2 YYNGEE. The CDR3 consists of 15 residues. In DNA, the CDR3 is TGTGCCAGCAGCCCAACTAGCGGGAGAGGGGAGACCCAGTACTTC. Translation: CASSPTSGRGETQYF.

This clonotype was observed at least ten times. This chain uses TRBV7-3 with TRBJ2-3, with TRBD2 identical over 13 bases. V dropped 5 bases and J dropped 3; count of bases not matched to a gene: 2. CDR1 and CDR2 from the germline V gene are SGHTA and FQGTGA. This CDR3 comprises 15 residues. In nucleotides, the CDR3 is TGTGCCAGCAGCACGGGACTAGCGGGGACAGATACGCAGTATTTT. Encoded protein: CASSTGLAGTDTQYF.

This clonotype occurred many times. This rearrangement joins TRBV12-5 to TRBJ1-2, with D perhaps matching TRBD1 (5 bases). Germline CDR1 LGHNT, CDR2 FRNRAP. CDR3 length equals 15 residues. V dropped 1 base and J dropped 6 bases, with 15 bases sitting between them. The CDR3 reads CASGLGGANSHGYTF. The DNA of the CDR3 is TGTGCTAGTGGTTTGGGGGGCGCGAATTCGCATGGCTACACCTTC. The complete variable domain, with remaining parts taken from reference TRBV12-5 and TRBJ1-2, reads DARVTQTPRHKVTEMGQEVTMRCQPILGHNTVFWYRQTMMQGLELLAYFRNRAPLDDSGMPKDRFSAEMPDATLATLKIQPSEPRDSAVYFCASGLGGANSHGYTFGSGTRLTVV.

The CDR3 sequence: CASSAGQGPTDGYTF. The CDR3 DNA sequence: TGTGCCAGCAGTGCGGGACAGGGACCAACTGATGGCTACACCTTC. The V and J genes are TRBV12-3 or TRBV12-4 and TRBJ1-2, with 9 bases identical to TRBD1. This CDR3 contains 15 residues. V shed 5 bases and J 6 bases; nucleotides not matched to a gene: 10.

V gene TRBV6-1 combines with J gene TRBJ1-4; D gene ambiguous. Trimming shortened V by 6 bases and J by 8 bases, and 16 bases separated the two germline ends. The CDR3 spans 14 residues. The V gene's germline CDR1 is MNHNS and CDR2 SASEGT. The CDR3 bases are TGTGCCAGCAGCCCACTCGGGTTAGAAGAAAAACTGTTTTTT. It translates to CASSPLGLEEKLFF.

This clonotype has at least ten counts. The chain couples TRBV19 to TRBJ2-1, with no clear D. The germline gives CDR1 LNHDA, CDR2 SQIVND (reference sequence). This CDR3 spans 13 amino acids. The V and J ends lost 3 bases and 7 bases respectively, with 10 bases between them. Written as DNA, the CDR3 is TGTGCCAGTAGTATTTTGGCTTCTAATGAGCAGTTCTTC. It specifies CASSILASNEQFF.

The sample holds many counts of this clonotype. The rearrangement joins TRBV11-2 to TRBJ1-1, with 7 bases identical to TRBD1. The CDR3 spans 16 residues. Germline V gene lookup returns CDR1 SGHAT and CDR2 FQNNGV. V lost 1 base and J lost 0; bases outside the gene matches: 5. As DNA, the CDR3 is TGTGCCAGCAGCTTAGGATGGGGACAGTTGAACACTGAAGCTTTCTTT. Encoded protein: CASSLGWGQLNTEAFF.

Concerning this clonotype: A much bigger clone sits one base away, suggesting this may be a read error. The CDR3 reads CASSLWTGYYEQYF. The CDR3 DNA sequence: TGCGCCAGCAGCTTGTGGACAGGGTACTACGAGCAGTACTTC. This chain links TRBV5-1 with TRBJ2-7; TRBD1 matches 8 bases. Trimming removed 1 base from V and 3 bases from J; junction bases left unmatched: 3. Germline CDR1 reads SGHRS; CDR2 reads YFSETQ. This CDR3 spans 14 amino acids.